This TCR beta chain stems from a study of T cell responses to AZD1222 COVID-19 vaccine. Using immunoSEQ multiplex PCR, the repertoire was profiled, and TCRdb retains in-frame clones only, with some absent. The sample has approximately 75,000 clones, roughly 84% seen once; the top ten hold roughly a sixth. CDR1 and CDR2 from the germline V gene are MNHNY and SVGAGI (reference sequence). The V end was cut by 6 bases, the J end by 2 bases, with 13 bases between. The CDR3 covers 14 residues. The chain uses TRBV6-6 and TRBJ1-2; D possibly corresponds to TRBD1 (5 bases). The TCR was taken from an adult who received the AZD1222 COVID-19 vaccine. The material sequenced was peripheral blood, taken 28 days after the second AZD1222 dose. The CDR3, as DNA: TGTGCCAGCAGCAGAACGGGGGGGAACTATGGCTACACCTTC. It translates to CASSRTGGNYGYTF.